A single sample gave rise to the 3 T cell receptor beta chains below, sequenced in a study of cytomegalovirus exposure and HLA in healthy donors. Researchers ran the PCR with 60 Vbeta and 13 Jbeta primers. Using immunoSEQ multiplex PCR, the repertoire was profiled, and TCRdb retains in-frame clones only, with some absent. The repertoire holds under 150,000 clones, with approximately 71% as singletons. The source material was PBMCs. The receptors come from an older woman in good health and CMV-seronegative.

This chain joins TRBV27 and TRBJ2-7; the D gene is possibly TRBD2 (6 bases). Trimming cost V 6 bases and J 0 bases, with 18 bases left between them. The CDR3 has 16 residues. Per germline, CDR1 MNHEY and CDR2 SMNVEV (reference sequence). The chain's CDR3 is CASRSSGLSPSYEQYF. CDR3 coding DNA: TGTGCCAGCAGATCCAGCGGGTTATCCCCCTCCTACGAGCAGTACTTC.

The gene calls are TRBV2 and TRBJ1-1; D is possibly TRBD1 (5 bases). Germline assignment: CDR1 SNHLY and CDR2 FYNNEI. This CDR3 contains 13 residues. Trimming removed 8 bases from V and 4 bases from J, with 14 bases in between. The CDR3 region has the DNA TGTGCCAGCTTAGGGGCGAGGAGCACTGAAGCTTTCTTT. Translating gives CASLGARSTEAFF. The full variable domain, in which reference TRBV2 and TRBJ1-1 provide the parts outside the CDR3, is EPEVTQTPSHQVTQMGQEVILRCVPISNHLYFYWYRQILGQKVEFLVSFYNNEISEKSEIFDDQFSVERPDGSNFTLKIRSTKLEDSAMYFCASLGARSTEAFFGQGTRLTVV.

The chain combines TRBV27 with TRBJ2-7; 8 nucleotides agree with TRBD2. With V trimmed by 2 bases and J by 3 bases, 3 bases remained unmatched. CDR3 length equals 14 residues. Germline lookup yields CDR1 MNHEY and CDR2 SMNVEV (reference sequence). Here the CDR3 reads CASSLMAGGYEQYF. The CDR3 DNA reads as TGTGCCAGCAGTTTAATGGCGGGGGGCTACGAGCAGTACTTC.